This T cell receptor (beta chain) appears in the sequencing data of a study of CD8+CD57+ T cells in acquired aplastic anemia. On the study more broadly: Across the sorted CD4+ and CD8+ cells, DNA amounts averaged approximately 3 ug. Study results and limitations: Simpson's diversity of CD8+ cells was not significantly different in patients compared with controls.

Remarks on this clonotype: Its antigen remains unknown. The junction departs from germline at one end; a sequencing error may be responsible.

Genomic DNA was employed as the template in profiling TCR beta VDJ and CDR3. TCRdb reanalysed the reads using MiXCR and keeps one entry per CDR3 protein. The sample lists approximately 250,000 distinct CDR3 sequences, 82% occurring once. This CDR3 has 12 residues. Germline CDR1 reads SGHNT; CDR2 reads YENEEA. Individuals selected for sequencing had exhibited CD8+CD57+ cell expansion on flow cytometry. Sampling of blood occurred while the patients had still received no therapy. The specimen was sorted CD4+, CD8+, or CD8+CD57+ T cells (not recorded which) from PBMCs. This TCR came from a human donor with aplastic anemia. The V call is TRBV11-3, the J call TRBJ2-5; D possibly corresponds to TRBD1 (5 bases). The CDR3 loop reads CAGSLDLTAQYF. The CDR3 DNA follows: TGTGCCGGCAGCTTAGATCTGACAGCCCAGTACTTC.